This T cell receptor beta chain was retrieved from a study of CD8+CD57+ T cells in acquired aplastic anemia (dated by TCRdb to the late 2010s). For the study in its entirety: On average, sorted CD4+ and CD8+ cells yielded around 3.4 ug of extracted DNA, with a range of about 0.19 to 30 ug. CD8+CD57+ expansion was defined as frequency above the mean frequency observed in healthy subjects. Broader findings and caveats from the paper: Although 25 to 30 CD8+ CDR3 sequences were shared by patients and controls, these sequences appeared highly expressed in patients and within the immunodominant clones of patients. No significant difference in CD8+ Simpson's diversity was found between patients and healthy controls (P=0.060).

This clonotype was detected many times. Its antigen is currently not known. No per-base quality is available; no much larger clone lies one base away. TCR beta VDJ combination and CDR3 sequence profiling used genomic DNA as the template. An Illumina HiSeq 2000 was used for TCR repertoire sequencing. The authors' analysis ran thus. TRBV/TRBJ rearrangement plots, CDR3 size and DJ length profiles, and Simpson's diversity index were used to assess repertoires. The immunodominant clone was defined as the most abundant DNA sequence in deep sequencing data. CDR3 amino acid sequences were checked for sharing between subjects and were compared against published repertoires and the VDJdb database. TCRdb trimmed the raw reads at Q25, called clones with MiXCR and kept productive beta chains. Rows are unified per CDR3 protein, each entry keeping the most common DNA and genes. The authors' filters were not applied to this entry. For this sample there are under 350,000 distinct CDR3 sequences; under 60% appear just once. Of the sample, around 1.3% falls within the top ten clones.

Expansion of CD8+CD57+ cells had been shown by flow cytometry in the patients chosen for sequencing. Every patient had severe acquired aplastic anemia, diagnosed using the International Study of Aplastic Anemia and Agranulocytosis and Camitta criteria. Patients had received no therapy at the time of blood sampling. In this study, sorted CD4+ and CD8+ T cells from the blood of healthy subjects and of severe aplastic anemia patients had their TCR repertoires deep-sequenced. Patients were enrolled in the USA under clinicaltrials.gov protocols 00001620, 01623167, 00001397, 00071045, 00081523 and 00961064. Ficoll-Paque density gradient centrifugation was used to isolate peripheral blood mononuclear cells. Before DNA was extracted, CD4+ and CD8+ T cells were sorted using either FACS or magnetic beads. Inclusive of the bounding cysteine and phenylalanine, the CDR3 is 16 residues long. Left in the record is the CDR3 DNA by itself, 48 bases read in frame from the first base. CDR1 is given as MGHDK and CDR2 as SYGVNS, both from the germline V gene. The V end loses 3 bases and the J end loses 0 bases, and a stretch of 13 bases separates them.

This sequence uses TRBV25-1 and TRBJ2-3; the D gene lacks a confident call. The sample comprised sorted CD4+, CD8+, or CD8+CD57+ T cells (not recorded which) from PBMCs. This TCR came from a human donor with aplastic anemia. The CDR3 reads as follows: CASSEILGTSTDTQYF. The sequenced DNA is TGTGCCAGCAGTGAGATTTTGGGTACTAGCACAGATACGCAGTATTTT. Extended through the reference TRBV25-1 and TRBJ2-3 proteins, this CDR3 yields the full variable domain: EADIYQTPRYLVIGTGKKITLECSQTMGHDKMYWYQQDPGMELHLIHYSYGVNSTEKGDLSSESTVSRIRTEHFPLTLESARPSHTSQYLCASSEILGTSTDTQYFGPGTRLTVL.